This paragraph covers one T cell receptor (beta chain) sequence. What it binds is not known. Sequencing was performed with immunoSEQ multiplex PCR; in TCRdb, only in-frame clones are kept and a portion is missing. The repertoire holds a few million clones, with around 90% as singletons. These data are taken from a study of shared clonotypes between healthy human individuals. Study-wide findings and caveats: Incompleteness in sorted-subset sequencing, despite large depth, was shown by rarefaction. Sequencing depth was a factor that was expected to affect clonotype sharing among donors. Across subsets, estimated richness was generally greater for naive than for memory populations.

Germline CDR1 SNHLY, CDR2 FYNNEI. This CDR3 comprises 15 residues. The V gene lost 8 bases and the J gene lost 1 base, with 18 bases spanning the gap. V is TRBV2 and J is TRBJ2-7, with D possibly called TRBD1 or TRBD2 (5 bases each). Sequencing used naive CD4+ T cells sorted from blood. The subset here: CD45RA+ positively selected. This receptor was obtained from a man aged 18 to 30 in good health. CDR3 amino acids: CASAADDGTSYEQYF. The DNA for the CDR3 is TGTGCCAGCGCGGCCGACGACGGGACGTCCTACGAGCAGTACTTC. The full variable domain, rest sourced from reference TRBV2 and TRBJ2-7, is EPEVTQTPSHQVTQMGQEVILRCVPISNHLYFYWYRQILGQKVEFLVSFYNNEISEKSEIFDDQFSVERPDGSNFTLKIRSTKLEDSAMYFCASAADDGTSYEQYFGPGTRLTVT.